The clone carrying this TCR beta chain showed up just a few times. Germline loops: CDR1 SGHDN, CDR2 FVKESK. This CDR3 has 15 residues. V was cut by 4 bases and J by 4 bases, with 17 bases left in between. This specimen belongs to a study of blood T cell repertoires in COVID-19. Study summary: Some COVID-19 samples were acute and others convalescent; all came from the United States, Italy and Spain. Sources were T cells, B-cell-depleted T cells, or PBMCs; the material itself was cDNA or gDNA.

Authors' methods: By means of reference gene primer amplification, nucleated cell counts were estimated. Sequenced by immunoSEQ multiplex PCR; TCRdb stores in-frame clones only, minus some. The V and J calls and clone size are taken from that table; D and trimming were inferred from the DNA. This repertoire shows roughly 190,000 clones, 80% to 85% found once; its top ten account for less than 3%. The V call is TRBV14, the J call TRBJ2-7, with D unclear. Material: peripheral blood. This clonotype originated in a human donor with acute or convalescent COVID-19. The donor label of this sample is uncertain. Here the CDR3 reads CASSLIGSLAYEQYF. The CDR3 region has the DNA TGTGCCAGCAGCCTGATCGGTTCCCTCGCTTACGAGCAGTACTTC. Full variable domain (rest looked up from reference TRBV14 and TRBJ2-7): EAGVTQFPSHSVIEKGQTVTLRCDPISGHDNLYWYRRVMGKEIKFLLHFVKESKQDESGMPNNRFLAERTGGTYSTLKVQPAELEDSGVYFCASSLIGSLAYEQYFGPGTRLTVT.